This entry describes one T cell receptor (beta chain). The antigen remains undetermined. Germline-derived CDR1 and CDR2 are MNHEY and SVGEGT. This CDR3 is built from 16 residues. The V gene lost 5 bases and the J gene lost 2 bases, with 18 bases spanning the gap. The data belong to a study of molecular identifiers for immune sequencing clone quantification. Study-wide background: Replicates involved a five-way split of RNA from around 20,000 or 100,000 naive CD8 cells, with sequencing of four.

Each CDR3 protein is one row after TCRdb ran MiXCR on the PCR reads. The table has about 320,000 distinct CDR3 sequences, 20% to 25% seen once; the top ten hold approximately 0.8%. Study-level points and caveats: Clones carrying above 20 RNA copies accounted for over 97% of effector molecules, under 1% in naive cells. Reports indicate spiked Jurkat TCR RNA from one cell could be found among about a million naive cells.

The specimen was naive CD8+ T cells from blood, with Jurkat cell RNA spiked in. Subset indicated: FACS-sorted CD8+CD4-CCR7+CD45RA+ naive T cells. The chain recombines TRBV6-2 or TRBV6-3 with TRBJ2-5; D gene uncertain. The source of this sequence is a human donor in good health. Some libraries in this study had Jurkat cell RNA spiked in. The CDR3 DNA is TGTGCCAGCAGTCCGCTGGGTGGCTTGTTTCAAGAGACCCAGTACTTC. It codes for CASSPLGGLFQETQYF.